A selection of T cell receptor beta chains follows, all from one sample in a study of blood T cells in healthy people across ages. One entry per CDR3 protein results from TCRdb running MiXCR on the 5' RACE reads. The sample has 1.5 million to 2 million distinct CDR3 sequences; less than 50% are singletons. The sequencing input was blood. These receptors came from a woman in her 40s in good health. The CDR3 runs from the conserved cysteine through the conserved F or W.

TRBV5-1	TRBJ2-3	15	CASRRAGISTDTQYF
TRBV12-3/TRBV12-4	TRBJ1-2	14	CATSPGQGNYGYTF
TRBV4-3	TRBJ2-1	16	CASSQAQDSSYNEQFF
TRBV4-2	TRBJ2-7	15	CASSQPGQGTYEQYF
TRBV7-9	TRBJ1-5	12	CASSLDQGTQHF
TRBV28	TRBJ1-6	14	CASSVPEHFSPLHF
TRBV6-2/TRBV6-3	TRBJ2-7	15	CASSYSIGLSYEQYF
TRBV12-3/TRBV12-4	TRBJ2-3	15	CASSSSDRGSDTQYF
TRBV7-2	TRBJ2-3	13	CASSWSGTDTQYF
TRBV7-2	TRBJ2-3	17	CASSRRTTSGGTDTQYF
TRBV3-1	TRBJ1-6	17	CASSQFRPGLGNSPLHF
TRBV4-3	TRBJ2-7	18	CASSQVLISGLGSYEQYF
TRBV4-2	TRBJ2-5	15	CASSQDSQGEETQYF
TRBV7-9	.	13	CAGSRTSQETQYF
TRBV20-1	TRBJ2-5	12	CSAGVNQETQYF
TRBV7-9	TRBJ2-5	14	CASVGAQYQETQYF
TRBV6-2/TRBV6-3	TRBJ2-4	16	CASSYGGTWAKNIQYF
TRBV6-2/TRBV6-3	.	15	CASSRHLGLEETQYF
TRBV18	TRBJ2-5	14	CASSPLAEQETQYF
TRBV7-8	TRBJ1-1	13	CASFGAGNTEAFF
TRBV24-1	TRBJ2-5	15	CATSERQGAKETQYF
TRBV20-1	TRBJ1-2	15	CSAINPGTGGAGYTF
TRBV29-1	TRBJ2-1	15	CSVVRPGLAVNEQFF
TRBV6-2/TRBV6-3	TRBJ2-2	13	CASLRTLTGELFF
TRBV5-1	TRBJ2-1	14	CASSLKDSGYEQFF
TRBV5-1	TRBJ2-2	17	CASSLVGLAEVPGELFF
TRBV28	TRBJ1-3	18	CASSSPVRQVPSGNTIYF
TRBV6-5	TRBJ2-5	16	CASSSLAGGQMETQYF
TRBV7-9	TRBJ2-1	12	CASSRDLDRQFF
TRBV6-1	TRBJ2-3	16	CASSESPRAHTDTQYF
TRBV27	TRBJ2-7	14	CASSTGQVSYEQYF
TRBV27	TRBJ2-1	13	CASSFDRAHEQFF
TRBV5-6	TRBJ2-5	14	CASRPTGLQETQYF
TRBV25-1	TRBJ2-3	11	CASCPRDTQYF
TRBV4-3	TRBJ2-7	16	CASSQNGLDGRYEQYF
TRBV6-5	TRBJ1-2	14	CASSDLTRHIGYTF
TRBV6-5	TRBJ2-5	15	CASSYLSGGAREQYF
TRBV7-9	TRBJ2-7	15	CASSLLGIDVGQQYF
TRBV7-6	TRBJ2-3	16	CASSPLRLGDTDTQYF
TRBV7-2	.	15	CASSTRVGVGYEQYF
TRBV3-1	TRBJ2-4	17	CASSHLRGGIAKNIQYF
TRBV12-3/TRBV12-4	.	14	CASTYGTGGYEQYF
TRBV11-2	TRBJ2-5	14	CVSSEGFIQETQYF